The rows below give T cell receptor beta chains drawn from one sample of a study of T-cell memory formation after mild COVID-19. One entry per CDR3 protein results from TCRdb running MiXCR on the 5' RACE reads. In the table there are 150,000 to 200,000 distinct CDR3 sequences, roughly 28% of which are singletons. Sequencing was carried out using PBMCs or a T cell subset sorted from them (not recorded which). Receptor source: an adult woman who had mild COVID-19 (a few samples of this study predate the infection). Cell type and time point are not known. CDR3s include the opening cysteine and the closing phenylalanine or tryptophan. Not every row has a clone size; where given, it reads once, few, many or a size class.

V	J	size	CDR3
TRBV20-1	TRBJ2-1	NA	CSARDWDPGNEQFF
TRBV13	TRBJ2-1	few	CASSLSGPRADEQFF
TRBV5-1	TRBJ2-4	NA	CASSFEGSGNIQYF
TRBV14	TRBJ2-5	NA	CASSEKGAFQETQYF
TRBV20-1	TRBJ2-7	NA	CSADQRGYSYEQYF
TRBV14	TRBJ2-7	NA	CASSQGYPYEQYF
TRBV30	TRBJ2-7	NA	CAWSVAYEQYF
TRBV6-5	TRBJ2-3	few	CASRALAGGPSGTDTQYF
TRBV4-2	TRBJ2-1	NA	CASSQDYGRRIDEQFF
TRBV2	TRBJ1-2	NA	CASKGDPYGYTF
TRBV11-3	TRBJ2-3	few	CASSSIGFWGDTQYF
TRBV7-9	TRBJ1-1	NA	CASSHGQMNTEAFF
TRBV19	TRBJ1-3	NA	CASDFGTGINTIYF
TRBV12-3/TRBV12-4	TRBJ1-2	NA	CASSPQEGGYTF
TRBV29-1	TRBJ2-7	NA	CSVDGGDSYEQYF
TRBV9	TRBJ2-4	NA	CASSVEPSSGNIQYF
TRBV29-1	TRBJ2-6	few	CSVEDLRSGANVLTF
TRBV2	TRBJ1-1	NA	CASSPGRRLNTEAFF
TRBV7-8	TRBJ2-5	few	CASSSKQGAFLETQYF
TRBV4-3	TRBJ2-7	NA	CASSRAGGPYEQYF
TRBV12-3/TRBV12-4	TRBJ2-1	few	CASSLERTRDEQFF
TRBV4-1	TRBJ2-7	NA	CASSRFAPGLAGRSSYEQYF
TRBV6-4	TRBJ1-5	NA	CASSDSQGINQPQHF
TRBV5-1	TRBJ2-3	few	CASSLGDRGSTDTQYF
TRBV4-2	TRBJ1-2	NA	CASSHERAGYTF
TRBV20-1	TRBJ2-5	few	CSARDSGSGGIQYF
TRBV12-3/TRBV12-4	TRBJ1-3	NA	CASSQQGAGNTIYF
TRBV12-3/TRBV12-4	TRBJ2-7	NA	CASSSIPGQPKQQYF
TRBV4-1	TRBJ1-1	NA	CASSQQLSFTEAFF
TRBV25-1	TRBJ1-4	NA	CASRTGANEKLFF
TRBV20-1	TRBJ2-1	few	CSASRDSKEFF
TRBV20-1	TRBJ2-1	few	CSARDSSSYNEQFF
TRBV24-1	TRBJ2-1	NA	CATRGLGRNEQFF
TRBV6-1	TRBJ1-6	NA	CASSEEGLQARWGSPLHF
TRBV4-2	TRBJ2-4	few	CASSQDQSGVAKNIQYF